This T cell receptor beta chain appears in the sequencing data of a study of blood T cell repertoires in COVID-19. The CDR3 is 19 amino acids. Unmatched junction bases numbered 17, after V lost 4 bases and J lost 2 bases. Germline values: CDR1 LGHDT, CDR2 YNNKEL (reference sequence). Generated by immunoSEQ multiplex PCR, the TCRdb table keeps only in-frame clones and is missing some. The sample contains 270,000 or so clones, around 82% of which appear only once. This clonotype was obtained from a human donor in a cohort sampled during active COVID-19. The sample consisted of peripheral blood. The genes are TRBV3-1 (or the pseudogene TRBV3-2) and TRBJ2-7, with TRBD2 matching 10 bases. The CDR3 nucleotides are TGTGCCAGCAGCCGCCAAACAGGGGCTAGCGGGAGAGGGGCCTACGAGCAGTACTTC. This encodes CASSRQTGASGRGAYEQYF.